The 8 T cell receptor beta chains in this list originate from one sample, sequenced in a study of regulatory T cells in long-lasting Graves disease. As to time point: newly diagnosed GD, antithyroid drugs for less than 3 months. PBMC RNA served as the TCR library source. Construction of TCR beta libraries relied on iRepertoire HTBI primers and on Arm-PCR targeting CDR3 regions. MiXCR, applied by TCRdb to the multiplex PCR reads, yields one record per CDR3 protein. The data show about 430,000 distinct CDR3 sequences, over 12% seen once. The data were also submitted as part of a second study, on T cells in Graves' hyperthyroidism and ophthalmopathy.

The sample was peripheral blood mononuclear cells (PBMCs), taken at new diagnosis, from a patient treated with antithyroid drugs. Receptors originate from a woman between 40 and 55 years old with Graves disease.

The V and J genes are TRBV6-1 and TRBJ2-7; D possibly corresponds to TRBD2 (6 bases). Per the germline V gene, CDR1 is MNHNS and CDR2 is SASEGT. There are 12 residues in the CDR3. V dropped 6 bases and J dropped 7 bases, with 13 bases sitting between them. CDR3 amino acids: CASSESGLEQYF. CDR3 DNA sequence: TGTGCCAGCAGCGAAAGCGGGTTAGAGCAGTACTTC.

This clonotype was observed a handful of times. Here the CDR3 DNA reads TGCAGTGCTAGAGTCGGAGGGGCAGGAGCTCCCCTCCACTTT. Translation: CSARVGGAGAPLHF. V is TRBV20-1 and J is TRBJ1-6; a possible D gene is TRBD1 (5 bases). The CDR3 runs to 14 residues. CDR1 is DFQATT, CDR2 SNEGSKA, per germline (reference sequence). V was pared by 1 base and J by 13 bases, with 17 bases between.

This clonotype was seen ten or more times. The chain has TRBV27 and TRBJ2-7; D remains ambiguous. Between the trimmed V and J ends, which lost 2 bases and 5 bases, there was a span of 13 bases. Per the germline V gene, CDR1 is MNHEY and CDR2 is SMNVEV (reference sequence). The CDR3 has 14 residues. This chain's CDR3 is CASSLTVYGHEQYF. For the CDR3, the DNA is TGTGCCAGCAGTTTAACTGTCTACGGCCACGAGCAGTACTTC.

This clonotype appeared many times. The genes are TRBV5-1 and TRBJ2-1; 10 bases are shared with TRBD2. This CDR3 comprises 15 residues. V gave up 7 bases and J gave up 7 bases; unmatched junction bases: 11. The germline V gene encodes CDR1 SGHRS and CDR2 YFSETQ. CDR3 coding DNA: TGCGCCAGCGGGGGAGCGGGAGGGCCGGGGAATGAGCAGTTCTTC. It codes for CASGGAGGPGNEQFF.

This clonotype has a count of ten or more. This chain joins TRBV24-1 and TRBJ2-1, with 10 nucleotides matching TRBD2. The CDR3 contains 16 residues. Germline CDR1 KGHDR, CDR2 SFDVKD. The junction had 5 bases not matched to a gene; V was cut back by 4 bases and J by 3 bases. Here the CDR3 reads CATSDATSGVYNEQFF. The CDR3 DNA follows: TGTGCCACCAGTGACGCAACTAGCGGGGTCTACAATGAGCAGTTCTTC.

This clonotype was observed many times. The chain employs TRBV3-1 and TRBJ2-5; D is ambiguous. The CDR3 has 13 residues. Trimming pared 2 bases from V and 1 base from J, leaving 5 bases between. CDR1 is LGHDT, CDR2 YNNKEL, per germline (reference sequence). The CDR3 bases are TGTGCCAGCAGCCAAACACGCCAAGAGACCCAGTACTTC. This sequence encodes CASSQTRQETQYF.

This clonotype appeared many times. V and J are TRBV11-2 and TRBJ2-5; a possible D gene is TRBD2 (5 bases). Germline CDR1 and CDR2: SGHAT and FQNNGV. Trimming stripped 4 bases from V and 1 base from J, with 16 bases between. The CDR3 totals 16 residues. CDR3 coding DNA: TGTGCCAGCAGCTCTATCGGATCAGGACTCCAAGAGACCCAGTACTTC. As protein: CASSSIGSGLQETQYF.

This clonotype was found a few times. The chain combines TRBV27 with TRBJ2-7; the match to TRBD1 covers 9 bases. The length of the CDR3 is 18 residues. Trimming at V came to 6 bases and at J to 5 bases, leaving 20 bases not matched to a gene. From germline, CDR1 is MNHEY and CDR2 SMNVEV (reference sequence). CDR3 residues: CASRRTARDRALRDEQYF. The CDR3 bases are TGTGCCAGCAGAAGAACTGCCCGGGACAGGGCCCTAAGGGACGAGCAGTACTTC.